This is a list of T cell receptor beta chains from one sample in a study of PD-1 blockade in classical Hodgkin lymphoma. Libraries were prepared by immunoSEQ multiplex PCR; TCRdb keeps only in-frame clonotypes and omits some of them. Of approximately 27,000 clones in the sample, roughly 90% were seen once. The sequencing sample was made of CD4+ T cells from blood. All receptors come from a human donor with classical Hodgkin lymphoma. The CDR3 runs from the conserved cysteine through the conserved F or W. The order of the fields is J gene, V gene, D gene, CDR3 protein. A D gene is named only where the DNA matches it firmly.

TRBJ1-6	TRBV6-6	.	CASMDGKRGNSPLHF
TRBJ1-1	TRBV29-1	.	CSVDRGSGTEAFF
TRBJ2-5	TRBV11-2	TRBD2	CASSLGLAGGRLETQYF
TRBJ1-1	TRBV9	TRBD1	CASSARTGGETFF
TRBJ2-3	TRBV5-1	TRBD1	CASSLQGYGGTDTQYF
TRBJ2-3	TRBV19	TRBD2	CASSTSGGPGTDTQYF
TRBJ2-3	TRBV28	TRBD1	CASRPNRGTDTQYF
TRBJ1-2	TRBV27	TRBD1	CASSPGDRIYGYTF
TRBJ2-1	TRBV7-2	.	CASSLGGINYNEQFF
TRBJ1-1	TRBV28	.	CASGHRDGNTEAFF
TRBJ1-3	TRBV15	.	CATSRGGGGGGNTIYF
TRBJ2-2	TRBV5-1	TRBD2	CASSGRETGELFF
TRBJ2-6	TRBV4-3	.	CASSQRSGSGANVLTF
TRBJ2-3	TRBV10-1	TRBD2	CASSESGGWDTQYF
TRBJ2-3	TRBV19	TRBD2	CASSIRAGGLDTQYF
TRBJ1-3	TRBV15	TRBD1	CATSSNLGQGYGNTIYF
TRBJ2-2	TRBV7-2	TRBD2	CASSRGGRNTGELFF
TRBJ2-1	TRBV18	.	CASSPPSYNEQFF
TRBJ1-2	TRBV5-1	.	CASSLLLGGANYGYTF
TRBJ2-1	TRBV5-1	TRBD2	CASSLTGTSAGNEQFF
TRBJ2-1	TRBV7-2	TRBD1	CASSVPSGQGGSSYNEQFF
TRBJ2-7	TRBV6-1	.	CASNQDPRSYEQYF
TRBJ2-7	TRBV7-8	.	CASSSNKPYEQYF
TRBJ2-5	TRBV5-8	.	CASSLDRGLRETQYF
TRBJ2-7	TRBV11-2	TRBD2	CASSPTSGSYEQYF
TRBJ2-7	TRBV5-5	TRBD2	CASSLTWTSGLSYEQYF
TRBJ1-4	TRBV5-1	.	CASSSGRTNEKLFF
TRBJ1-2	TRBV4-1	TRBD1	CASSPEGADGYTF
TRBJ2-2	TRBV5-1	TRBD2	CASSLAGRSGTGELFF
TRBJ1-4	TRBV28	TRBD1	CASSLRGRTEKLFF